This TCR beta chain was documented in a study of human T cells and chemical hapten exposure. For the study at large: The sensitizing agent was 2% DPC, placed on about 2 cm by about 2 cm of upper inner arm skin.

This CDR3 is 14 amino acids long. Germline V gene sequence: CDR1 MNHEY, CDR2 SMNVEV (reference sequence). Trimming cost V 2 bases and J 4 bases; bases outside gene matches: 4. TCRdb analysed the RACE reads with MiXCR anew, one entry per CDR3 protein. The sample comprises 52,000 or so distinct CDR3 sequences, approximately 9.9% of which are singletons, and nearly 10% rests with the top ten. Described time point: pre-sensitization, week 0. Treatment in this sample: therapeutic diphenylcyclopropenone sensitization with weekly scalp DPC. The receptor's source is a man aged 35-49 years with alopecia areata. Some clones in this sample may be carry-over from other donors' samples. The rearrangement links TRBV27 to TRBJ2-7, with 8 bases lining up with TRBD1. The specimen was whole blood, collected in connection with sensitization to the hapten diphenylcyclopropenone (DPC). The CDR3: CASSLSQGAYEQYF. The CDR3 DNA reads as TGTGCCAGCAGTTTAAGTCAGGGGGCATACGAGCAGTACTTC.